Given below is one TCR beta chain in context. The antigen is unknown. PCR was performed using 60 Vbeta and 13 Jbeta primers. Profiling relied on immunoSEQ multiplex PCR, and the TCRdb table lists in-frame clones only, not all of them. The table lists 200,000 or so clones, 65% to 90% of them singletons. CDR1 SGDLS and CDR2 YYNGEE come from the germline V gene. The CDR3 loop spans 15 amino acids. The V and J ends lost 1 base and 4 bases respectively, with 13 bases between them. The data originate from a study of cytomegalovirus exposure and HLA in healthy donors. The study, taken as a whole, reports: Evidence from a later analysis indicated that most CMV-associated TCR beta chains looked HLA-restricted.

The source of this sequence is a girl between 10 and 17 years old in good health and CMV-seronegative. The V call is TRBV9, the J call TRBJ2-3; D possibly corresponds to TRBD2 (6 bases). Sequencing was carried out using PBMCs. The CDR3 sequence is CASSVTGVGSDTQYF. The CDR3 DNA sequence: TGTGCCAGCAGCGTAACGGGAGTAGGCTCAGATACGCAGTATTTT.